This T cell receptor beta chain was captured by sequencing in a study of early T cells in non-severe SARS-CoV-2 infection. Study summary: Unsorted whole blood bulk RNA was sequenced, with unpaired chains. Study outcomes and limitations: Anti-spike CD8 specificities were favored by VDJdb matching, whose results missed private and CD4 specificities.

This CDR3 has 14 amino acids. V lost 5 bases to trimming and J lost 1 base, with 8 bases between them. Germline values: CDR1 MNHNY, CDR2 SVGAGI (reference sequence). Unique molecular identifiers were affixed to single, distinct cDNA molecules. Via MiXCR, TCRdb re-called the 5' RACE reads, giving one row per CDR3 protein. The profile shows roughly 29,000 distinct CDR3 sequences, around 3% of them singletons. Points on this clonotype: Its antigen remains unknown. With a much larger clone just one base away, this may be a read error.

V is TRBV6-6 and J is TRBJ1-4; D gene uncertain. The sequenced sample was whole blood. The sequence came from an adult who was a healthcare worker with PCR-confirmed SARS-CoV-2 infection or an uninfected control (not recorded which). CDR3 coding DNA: TGTGCCAGCAGTCGGAACGGAACTAATGAAAAACTGTTTTTT. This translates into CASSRNGTNEKLFF.